Reported below is one T cell receptor beta chain. Its target is not known. Measured with immunoSEQ multiplex PCR; TCRdb has only the in-frame clones, and not every one. The sample has 50,000 or so clones; roughly nine tenths are singletons. The sample is drawn from a study of a mutant IDH1 vaccine in newly diagnosed glioma. Overall study context: The patients received vaccinations eight times, in weeks 1, 3, 5, 7, 11, 15, 19 and 23.

CDR3 length: 16 amino acids. CDR1 and CDR2 from the germline V gene are PRHDT and FYEKMQ (reference sequence). V shed 4 bases and J 2 bases; nucleotides not matched to a gene: 8. The time point was: week 11, during vaccination. Each dose delivered 300 ug of mutant IDH1 20-mer peptide subcutaneously with imiquimod. The sequencing here drew on PBMCs, taken from a glioma patient whose treatment included an IDH1 peptide vaccine. This chain connects TRBV13 to TRBJ2-4; 7 nucleotides align to TRBD1. This clonotype originated in a man between 50 and 59 years old with glioma. CDR3 amino acids: CASSSQATGTKNIQYF. The CDR3 nucleotides are TGTGCCAGCAGCTCCCAAGCGACAGGGACCAAAAACATTCAGTACTTC. The full variable domain, its missing parts supplied by reference TRBV13 and TRBJ2-4, is AAGVIQSPRHLIKEKRETATLKCYPIPRHDTVYWYQQGPGQDPQFLISFYEKMQSDKGSIPDRFSAQQFSDYHSELNMSSLELGDSALYFCASSSQATGTKNIQYFGAGTRLSVL.